This TCR beta chain comes out of a study of shared clonotypes between healthy human individuals. Study-level results: Generally, naive subsets (rather than memory subsets) showed larger estimated richness.

TCRdb's copy holds only in-frame clones and misses some; the assay was immunoSEQ multiplex PCR. Of some 1.4 million clones detected, 96% appear once; the ten largest clones hold roughly 1.2%. In regard to this clone: What it binds is unknown.

The CDR3 sequence is 15 residues long. The germline V gene has CDR1 MNHEY and CDR2 SVGAGI. The ends lost 6 bases at V and 3 bases at J; junction bases unmatched: 8. Investigators divided CD4+ cells into CD45RA+ naive and CD45RA-negative memory subsets. Sequences were obtained from naive CD4+ T cells sorted from blood. Subset specified: CD45RA+ positively selected. The rearrangement uses TRBV6-5 and TRBJ2-5, with TRBD2 matching 9 bases. The source of this sequence is a man younger than 40 in good health. CDR3 nucleotide sequence: TGTGCCAGCAGAAGCCCTAGCGGGATAAAAGAGACCCAGTACTTC. Translating it yields CASRSPSGIKETQYF.